This TCR beta chain comes out of a study of shared clonotypes between healthy human individuals (dated by TCRdb to 2019 to 2021). Context from the whole study: The cohort included three men and a couple of women between 18 and 49 years of age. Blood TCR repertoires of a handful of healthy adults were deeply sequenced to estimate repertoire size and the extent of clonotype sharing between individuals. Different laboratories and diverse techniques were used to prepare libraries and sequence TCR repertoires, to increase sequencing depth and limit assay-specific biases. Between about 0.8 and 9 billion PBMCs per donor were obtained by leukapheresis. Results and caveats for the whole study, not just this receptor: Sampling was restricted to blood, and TCR repertoires in tissue are likely to differ from TCR repertoires in blood. The genetic and exposure-history diversity represented was limited by the small number of donors. Pairwise subsampling led to the expectation that sequencing depth would affect the degree of clonotype sharing among donors.

TCR CDR3 regions were amplified from genomic DNA by multiplex PCR using the deep immunoSEQ assay. Genomic DNA extracted from each cell subset was distributed evenly over all wells of several immunoSEQ 96-well plates, and each plate served as one replicate. For unsorted PBMC, approximately 0.3 ug of genomic DNA, equivalent to about 30,000 T cell genomes, went into each replicate PCR. Ten immunoSEQ deep assay plates were used to sequence the unsorted PBMC genomic DNA. The purified libraries were quantified using a Qubit 3.0 fluorometer, sized with a Bioanalyzer 2100, and then quantified again using the KAPA Library Quantification kit. Each immunoSEQ 96-well plate was sequenced on its own single-read 150-cycle Illumina NextSeq 550 flow cell. In the authors' own workflow: The immunoSEQ output contained only junctional sequences without quality scores, so filtering could not match that applied to full-length reads. To assign V/J genes and CDR3, sequences were annotated using PyIR, a Python wrapper for IgBLAST v1.9, with IMGT germline references. Reads were removed for weak V/J assignments (E-value above 1e-6), missing CDR3, stop codons, out-of-frame junctions, or ambiguous translated residues. V3J clonotypes were defined as sequences sharing an identical inferred V gene, J gene, and CDR3 amino acid sequence. To compute the percentage overlap between repertoires, the number of shared unique clonotypes was divided by the size of the smaller repertoire. Richness of each repertoire was evaluated using RTK rarefaction, the Chao1 estimator, and Recon v2.1 estimates of unobserved clonotypes. Imported from immuneACCESS, the table was reduced by TCRdb to in-frame sequences with V and J called. These copies leave out some clones; in studies compared against another copy, an unresolved V gene accounts for under half, and the cause of the remainder is not known. The V and J calls and clone size are taken from that table; D and trimming were inferred from the DNA. Present in this sample are about 600,000 clones, roughly four fifths of which were seen just once. Of the sample, about 12% falls within the top ten clones.

Points on this clone: The antigen this receptor binds is unknown. No base qualities exist here, and no much larger clone lies one base off it.

Donors were healthy HIV-negative adults with no recently reported acute infections or vaccinations. Every donor was a Caucasian adult residing in Nashville, Tennessee, USA. For unsorted samples, roughly 91 million PBMCs were counted, and genomic DNA was extracted using the QIAamp DNA Blood Mini kit. After blood collection by leukapheresis, PBMCs were isolated using Ficoll-Histopaque density gradient centrifugation and then cryopreserved in the vapor phase of liquid nitrogen. Deletion took 7 bases off V and 4 bases off J, with a span of 11 bases between the germline ends. From its cysteine to its phenylalanine, the CDR3 spans 13 amino acids. The entry retains the CDR3 DNA only, 39 bases that are in frame from base 1. CDR1 and CDR2 (ENHRY, SYGVKD) derive from the germline V gene.

This TCR derives from a woman aged 40 to 50 in good health. Some clones in this sample may be carry-over from other donors' samples. Sequenced material: PBMCs. Recombination linked TRBV10-3 to TRBJ2-1; the D gene is unclear. The base sequence is TGTGCCATCACCGAGACCTCTTACAATGAGCAGTTCTTC. Translated, this is CAITETSYNEQFF.